A selection of T cell receptor beta chains follows, all from one sample in a study of T cell responses to AZD1222 COVID-19 vaccine. The assay was immunoSEQ multiplex PCR, and TCRdb's table has in-frame clones only and misses some. The table records around 99,000 clones, more than 75% of them present only once. Sequences were derived from peripheral blood, sampled on day 0 of AZD1222 vaccination. These receptors were collected from an adult in good health. The CDR3 runs from the conserved cysteine through the conserved F or W. The order of the fields is V gene, D gene, CDR3 length, J gene, clone size, CDR3 protein, CDR3 DNA. A D gene is named only where the DNA matches it firmly. Clone size is shown for a subset of rows, as once, few, many or a class of expanded clone.

v_call: TRBV19
d_call: TRBD1
cdr3_length: 16
j_call: TRBJ1-2
clone_size: -
cdr3_aa: CASRPTRLDRGHGYTF
cdr3_nt: TGTGCCAGTAGACCTACCCGTCTCGACAGGGGCCATGGCTACACCTTC

v_call: TRBV5-4
d_call: -
cdr3_length: 14
j_call: TRBJ2-2
clone_size: -
cdr3_aa: CASSLDSTTGELFF
cdr3_nt: TGTGCCAGCAGCTTGGACAGTACTACCGGGGAGCTGTTTTTT

v_call: TRBV12-3/TRBV12-4
d_call: -
cdr3_length: 13
j_call: TRBJ2-7
clone_size: -
cdr3_aa: CASSLTVGYEQYF
cdr3_nt: TGTGCCAGCAGTCTAACAGTGGGCTACGAGCAGTACTTC

v_call: TRBV7-9
d_call: -
cdr3_length: 11
j_call: TRBJ2-7
clone_size: -
cdr3_aa: CASSFPGEQYF
cdr3_nt: TGTGCCAGCAGCTTCCCTGGGGAGCAGTACTTC

v_call: TRBV29-1
d_call: TRBD2
cdr3_length: 15
j_call: TRBJ2-3
clone_size: -
cdr3_aa: CSDLGLAGGGDTQYF
cdr3_nt: TGCAGCGACCTCGGACTAGCGGGGGGCGGAGATACGCAGTATTTT

v_call: TRBV7-2
d_call: TRBD2
cdr3_length: 15
j_call: TRBJ2-2
clone_size: -
cdr3_aa: CASSSGGGLTGELFF
cdr3_nt: TGTGCCAGCAGCTCCGGGGGAGGGTTGACCGGGGAGCTGTTTTTT

v_call: TRBV6-6
d_call: TRBD1
cdr3_length: 14
j_call: TRBJ2-7
clone_size: -
cdr3_aa: CASSPDRFNYEQYF
cdr3_nt: TGTGCCAGCAGTCCGGACAGGTTTAACTACGAGCAGTACTTC

v_call: TRBV6-5
d_call: -
cdr3_length: 15
j_call: TRBJ2-5
clone_size: -
cdr3_aa: CASSYSPRGRETQYF
cdr3_nt: TGTGCCAGCAGTTACTCGCCGAGGGGAAGGGAGACCCAGTACTTC

v_call: TRBV25-1
d_call: TRBD1
cdr3_length: 14
j_call: TRBJ1-1
clone_size: -
cdr3_aa: CASSDYRGLVEAFF
cdr3_nt: TGTGCCAGCAGTGATTACAGGGGTTTGGTTGAAGCTTTCTTT

v_call: TRBV6-2/TRBV6-3
d_call: -
cdr3_length: 16
j_call: TRBJ1-5
clone_size: -
cdr3_aa: CASSSSGTTSNGPQHF
cdr3_nt: TGTGCCAGCAGTTCCTCTGGGACAACCTCTAATGGGCCCCAGCATTTT

v_call: TRBV4-3
d_call: TRBD1
cdr3_length: 16
j_call: TRBJ1-1
clone_size: once
cdr3_aa: CASSQAPGQGGTEAFF
cdr3_nt: TGCGCCAGCAGCCAAGCCCCGGGACAGGGGGGCACTGAAGCTTTCTTT

v_call: TRBV4-3
d_call: -
cdr3_length: 15
j_call: TRBJ1-2
clone_size: -
cdr3_aa: CASSQVVGNNYGYTF
cdr3_nt: TGCGCCAGCAGCCAAGTTGTGGGGAACAACTATGGCTACACCTTC

v_call: TRBV6-1
d_call: TRBD1
cdr3_length: 15
j_call: TRBJ1-4
clone_size: -
cdr3_aa: CASSEALTGDEKLFF
cdr3_nt: TGTGCCAGCAGTGAAGCGCTGACAGGGGACGAAAAACTGTTTTTT

v_call: TRBV5-1
d_call: TRBD1
cdr3_length: 17
j_call: TRBJ2-1
clone_size: -
cdr3_aa: CASSFWGTGGTYNEQFF
cdr3_nt: TGCGCCAGCAGCTTTTGGGGGACAGGGGGTACTTACAATGAGCAGTTCTTC

v_call: TRBV5-6
d_call: -
cdr3_length: 14
j_call: TRBJ2-1
clone_size: -
cdr3_aa: CASSLRERGNEQFF
cdr3_nt: TGTGCCAGCAGCTTGAGGGAGAGGGGCAATGAGCAGTTCTTC

v_call: TRBV11-3
d_call: -
cdr3_length: 12
j_call: TRBJ2-3
clone_size: -
cdr3_aa: CASSLRADTQYF
cdr3_nt: TGTGCCAGCAGCTTAAGGGCAGATACGCAGTATTTT

v_call: TRBV7-2
d_call: -
cdr3_length: 13
j_call: TRBJ1-1
clone_size: -
cdr3_aa: CASSLGAGSEAFF
cdr3_nt: TGTGCCAGCAGCTTAGGAGCAGGATCTGAAGCTTTCTTT

v_call: TRBV6-5
d_call: -
cdr3_length: 10
j_call: TRBJ1-2
clone_size: -
cdr3_aa: CATGFYGYTF
cdr3_nt: TGTGCCACCGGATTCTATGGCTACACCTTC

v_call: TRBV9
d_call: TRBD2
cdr3_length: 15
j_call: TRBJ2-7
clone_size: -
cdr3_aa: CASSPGLGGGDEQYF
cdr3_nt: TGTGCCAGCAGCCCCGGCCTGGGGGGGGGTGACGAGCAGTACTTC

v_call: TRBV30
d_call: -
cdr3_length: 14
j_call: TRBJ1-3
clone_size: -
cdr3_aa: CAWGGHSSGNTIYF
cdr3_nt: TGTGCCTGGGGCGGCCATAGCTCTGGAAACACCATATATTTT

v_call: TRBV29-1
d_call: -
cdr3_length: 13
j_call: TRBJ2-2
clone_size: -
cdr3_aa: CSVRVTNTGELFF
cdr3_nt: TGCAGCGTCAGGGTGACGAACACCGGGGAGCTGTTTTTT

v_call: TRBV5-4
d_call: -
cdr3_length: 14
j_call: TRBJ1-6
clone_size: -
cdr3_aa: CASSLWGSGSPLHF
cdr3_nt: TGTGCCAGCAGCTTGTGGGGCTCGGGTTCACCCCTCCACTTT

v_call: TRBV5-1
d_call: -
cdr3_length: 16
j_call: TRBJ2-2
clone_size: -
cdr3_aa: CASSPELGPGAGELFF
cdr3_nt: TGCGCCAGCAGCCCGGAACTAGGGCCCGGCGCCGGGGAGCTGTTTTTT

v_call: TRBV9
d_call: TRBD2
cdr3_length: 15
j_call: TRBJ2-3
clone_size: few
cdr3_aa: CASSVGGGGTDTQYF
cdr3_nt: TGTGCCAGCAGCGTAGGTGGGGGGGGCACAGATACGCAGTATTTT

v_call: TRBV5-1
d_call: -
cdr3_length: 14
j_call: TRBJ1-6
clone_size: -
cdr3_aa: CASRRQEHYSPLHF
cdr3_nt: TGCGCCAGCCGCCGACAGGAACATTATTCACCCCTCCACTTT

v_call: TRBV15
d_call: -
cdr3_length: 13
j_call: TRBJ2-3
clone_size: once
cdr3_aa: CATSRDHTDTQYF
cdr3_nt: TGTGCCACCAGCAGAGATCACACAGATACGCAGTATTTT

v_call: TRBV7-8
d_call: TRBD1
cdr3_length: 15
j_call: TRBJ1-1
clone_size: few
cdr3_aa: CASSLFQGENTEAFF
cdr3_nt: TGTGCCAGCAGCTTATTTCAGGGGGAGAACACTGAAGCTTTCTTT

v_call: TRBV29-1
d_call: -
cdr3_length: 12
j_call: TRBJ1-1
clone_size: -
cdr3_aa: CSVREFGTEAFF
cdr3_nt: TGCAGCGTCAGGGAGTTTGGCACTGAAGCTTTCTTT

v_call: TRBV2
d_call: TRBD1
cdr3_length: 14
j_call: TRBJ2-7
clone_size: -
cdr3_aa: CASFGTGFPYEQYF
cdr3_nt: TGTGCCAGTTTTGGGACAGGCTTTCCCTACGAGCAGTACTTC

v_call: TRBV2
d_call: -
cdr3_length: 15
j_call: TRBJ1-2
clone_size: -
cdr3_aa: CASSIRPRAGYGYTF
cdr3_nt: TGTGCCAGCTCAATCCGCCCAAGGGCGGGTTATGGCTACACCTTC

v_call: TRBV9
d_call: TRBD2
cdr3_length: 16
j_call: TRBJ2-3
clone_size: -
cdr3_aa: CASSRTSGGVGDTQYF
cdr3_nt: TGTGCCAGCAGCCGGACTAGCGGGGGGGTTGGAGATACGCAGTATTTT

v_call: TRBV5-1
d_call: -
cdr3_length: 14
j_call: TRBJ1-1
clone_size: -
cdr3_aa: CASSFPDIPPEAFF
cdr3_nt: TGCGCCAGCAGCTTCCCGGACATCCCCCCTGAAGCTTTCTTT

v_call: TRBV27
d_call: -
cdr3_length: 13
j_call: TRBJ2-5
clone_size: -
cdr3_aa: CASTTPGGETQYF
cdr3_nt: TGTGCCAGCACCACCCCCGGTGGAGAGACCCAGTACTTC

v_call: TRBV10-2
d_call: -
cdr3_length: 14
j_call: TRBJ1-3
clone_size: -
cdr3_aa: CASVGQISGNTIYF
cdr3_nt: TGCGCCAGCGTCGGACAAATCTCTGGAAACACCATATATTTT

v_call: TRBV6-5
d_call: -
cdr3_length: 16
j_call: TRBJ1-3
clone_size: -
cdr3_aa: CASSLGTGNTGNTIYF
cdr3_nt: TGTGCCAGCAGTTTAGGGACGGGTAATACTGGAAACACCATATATTTT

v_call: TRBV11-3
d_call: TRBD1
cdr3_length: 14
j_call: TRBJ1-2
clone_size: -
cdr3_aa: CASSLRDSHYGYTF
cdr3_nt: TGTGCCAGCAGCTTACGGGACAGCCACTATGGCTACACCTTC

v_call: TRBV7-2
d_call: -
cdr3_length: 14
j_call: TRBJ2-7
clone_size: -
cdr3_aa: CASSLAGKAYEQYF
cdr3_nt: TGTGCCAGCAGCTTAGCAGGAAAAGCCTACGAGCAGTACTTC

v_call: TRBV7-2
d_call: -
cdr3_length: 14
j_call: TRBJ2-5
clone_size: -
cdr3_aa: CASSYPIYGQTQYF
cdr3_nt: TGTGCCAGCAGTTACCCTATATATGGCCAGACCCAGTACTTC

v_call: TRBV20-1
d_call: -
cdr3_length: 14
j_call: TRBJ2-2
clone_size: few
cdr3_aa: CSASPPGYTGELFF
cdr3_nt: TGCAGTGCTAGTCCCCCAGGGTACACCGGGGAGCTGTTTTTT

v_call: TRBV28
d_call: TRBD1
cdr3_length: 17
j_call: TRBJ1-2
clone_size: -
cdr3_aa: CASSLIGPGTGGYGYTF
cdr3_nt: TGTGCCAGCAGTTTAATTGGGCCCGGGACAGGGGGCTATGGCTACACCTTC

v_call: TRBV5-1
d_call: -
cdr3_length: 14
j_call: TRBJ2-7
clone_size: -
cdr3_aa: CASSYQTATYEQYF
cdr3_nt: TGCGCCAGCAGCTACCAGACAGCTACCTACGAGCAGTACTTC

v_call: TRBV5-6
d_call: -
cdr3_length: 12
j_call: TRBJ1-3
clone_size: -
cdr3_aa: CASSKPADTIYF
cdr3_nt: TGTGCCAGCAGCAAACCCGCGGACACCATATATTTT

v_call: TRBV6-5
d_call: -
cdr3_length: 15
j_call: TRBJ2-2
clone_size: -
cdr3_aa: CATRLTLGYGGELFF
cdr3_nt: TGTGCCACCCGTCTAACTCTGGGGTACGGTGGGGAGCTGTTTTTT

v_call: TRBV7-2
d_call: TRBD2
cdr3_length: 16
j_call: TRBJ2-1
clone_size: -
cdr3_aa: CASSLLAGGGVNEQFF
cdr3_nt: TGTGCCAGCAGCTTGCTAGCGGGGGGAGGGGTCAATGAGCAGTTCTTC

v_call: TRBV5-4
d_call: -
cdr3_length: 14
j_call: TRBJ1-2
clone_size: -
cdr3_aa: CASAPQGWRYGYTF
cdr3_nt: TGTGCCAGCGCCCCACAGGGTTGGAGATATGGCTACACCTTC

v_call: TRBV10-3
d_call: -
cdr3_length: 12
j_call: TRBJ2-1
clone_size: -
cdr3_aa: CAIREQGYEQFF
cdr3_nt: TGTGCCATCAGAGAACAGGGCTATGAGCAGTTCTTC

v_call: TRBV6-2/TRBV6-3
d_call: -
cdr3_length: 12
j_call: TRBJ2-5
clone_size: -
cdr3_aa: CASSYAVETQYF
cdr3_nt: TGTGCCAGCAGTTACGCCGTTGAGACCCAGTACTTC

v_call: TRBV10-2
d_call: -
cdr3_length: 15
j_call: TRBJ2-5
clone_size: -
cdr3_aa: CASSDGPRGQETQYF
cdr3_nt: TGCGCCAGCAGTGATGGCCCGCGCGGCCAAGAGACCCAGTACTTC

v_call: TRBV5-1
d_call: -
cdr3_length: 16
j_call: TRBJ2-3
clone_size: -
cdr3_aa: CASSLEVGSLGGTQYF
cdr3_nt: TGCGCCAGCAGCTTGGAAGTAGGGAGTTTGGGGGGTACGCAGTATTTT

v_call: TRBV30
d_call: TRBD1
cdr3_length: 15
j_call: TRBJ1-6
clone_size: once
cdr3_aa: CAWSPRTGQNSPLHF
cdr3_nt: TGTGCCTGGAGTCCCCGGACAGGCCAAAATTCACCCCTCCACTTT

v_call: TRBV7-9
d_call: -
cdr3_length: 17
j_call: TRBJ2-7
clone_size: few
cdr3_aa: CASSFLPFSAIDYEQYF
cdr3_nt: TGTGCCAGCAGCTTCCTCCCCTTTTCCGCGATCGACTACGAGCAGTACTTC

v_call: TRBV7-2
d_call: -
cdr3_length: 15
j_call: TRBJ1-6
clone_size: once
cdr3_aa: CASSSMGSDNSPLHF
cdr3_nt: TGTGCCAGCAGCTCGATGGGGTCAGACAATTCACCCCTCCACTTT

v_call: TRBV19
d_call: -
cdr3_length: 14
j_call: TRBJ1-2
clone_size: -
cdr3_aa: CASSLERGSGGYTF
cdr3_nt: TGTGCCAGTAGCCTGGAGCGGGGGTCGGGTGGCTACACCTTC

v_call: TRBV6-2/TRBV6-3
d_call: -
cdr3_length: 16
j_call: TRBJ1-5
clone_size: once
cdr3_aa: CASSEISGTWGQPQHF
cdr3_nt: TGTGCCAGCAGCGAGATTTCAGGGACGTGGGGTCAGCCCCAGCATTTT

v_call: TRBV18
d_call: -
cdr3_length: 12
j_call: TRBJ1-3
clone_size: -
cdr3_aa: CASSPRGNTIYF
cdr3_nt: TGTGCCAGCTCACCGCGGGGGAACACCATATATTTT